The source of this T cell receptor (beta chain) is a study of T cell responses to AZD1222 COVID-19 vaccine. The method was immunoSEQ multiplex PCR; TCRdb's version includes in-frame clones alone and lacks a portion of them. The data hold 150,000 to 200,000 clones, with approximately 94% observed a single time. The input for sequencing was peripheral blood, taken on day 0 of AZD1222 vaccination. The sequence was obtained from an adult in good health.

The CDR3 here is CASSPPWQGAEAFF. The CDR3 nucleotides read TGTGCCAGCTCACCACCTTGGCAAGGAGCCGAAGCTTTCTTT. V gene TRBV18 combines with J gene TRBJ1-1; D not certain. Looked up from germline, CDR1 is KGHSH and CDR2 is LQKENI. The germline V and J ends were trimmed by 0 bases and 8 bases, with 13 bases remaining between them. This CDR3 spans 14 amino acids.